What follows are 4 T cell receptor beta chains derived from one specimen sequenced in a study of CXCR3-negative and CXCR3-positive naive CD8 T cells. With UMI labels, 5' RACE was used to prepare the TRB cDNA libraries. Using the 5' RACE reads, TCRdb records one entry per CDR3 protein without DNA. Here the sample table reports over 150,000 distinct CDR3 sequences. Study-wide results and limits: CXCR3-negative naive cells had less hydrophobic TRB CDR3s than did CXCR3-positive naive cells.

Their target antigens are unknown. Sequenced material: naive CXCR3+ CD8+ T cells from blood. The subset denotes: CD45RO-CCR7+CD27+CD95- naive CD8+ T cells expressing CXCR3 (TNR3+). The receptors were gathered from a human donor in good health. Some clones in this sample may be carry-over from other donors' samples.

CDR3 amino acids: CASIQTAGAPVGEQYF. The chain recombines TRBV7-9 with TRBJ2-7; TCRdb gives TRBD1 as the D gene, but with no DNA this cannot be confirmed. The CDR3 loop spans 16 amino acids. In germline, CDR1 is SEHNR, CDR2 FQNEAQ (reference sequence). The variable domain in full, with the rest retrieved from reference TRBV7-9 and TRBJ2-7, is DTGVSQNPRHKITKRGQNVTFRCDPISEHNRLYWYRQTLGQGPEFLTYFQNEAQLEKSRLLSDRFSAERPKGSFSTLEIQRTEQGDSAMYLCASIQTAGAPVGEQYFGPGTRLTVT.

This sequence joins TRBV28 and TRBJ1-6; there is no DNA to check the TCRdb D call of TRBD1. This CDR3 has 16 amino acids. Germline V gene data show CDR1 as MDHEN and CDR2 as SYDVKM. CDR3 in amino acids: CASTQPERTLYSPLHF.

This chain connects TRBV28 to TRBJ2-7. CDR1 and CDR2 from the germline V gene are MDHEN and SYDVKM. This CDR3 is 15 amino acids long. The CDR3: CASSRPQEPSYEQYF.

The chain is built from TRBV29-1 and TRBJ2-2. The CDR3 covers 14 residues. Germline-derived CDR1 and CDR2 are SQVTM and ANQGSEA. The CDR3 reads CSVEGVKETGELFF.